The T cell receptor beta chain described here comes from a study of T cells after yellow fever vaccination. Study information: Low-cell-number fractions underwent preparation using SMART-Seq v4 Ultra Low Input.

V was cut by 0 bases and J by 3 bases, with 12 bases left in between. Germline CDR1 is LGHNA and CDR2 is YSLEER. This CDR3 comprises 15 residues. This clonotype has at least ten counts. The target antigen is unknown. For TCR, cDNA came from 5'RACE template switching, which added a universal primer site and UMIs. TCRdb re-derived calls from the 5' RACE reads in MiXCR, one entry per CDR3 protein. The sample shows about 260,000 distinct CDR3 sequences, roughly 4% of them seen only once. General study points: The booster response re-showed most primary clones: 96% CD4, about 89% CD8. A small share of clonotypes appeared in both CD4 and CD8 compartments.

The chain couples TRBV4-3 to TRBJ2-7; D possibly matches TRBD1 or TRBD2 (6 bases each). The receptor's source is a man aged 18 to 29 who received the YFV17D yellow fever vaccine. The sequencing used PBMCs, collected 15 days after the yellow fever booster vaccination. The CDR3 DNA reads as TGCGCCAGCAGCCAAGATAGGGGGACTCTCTACGAGCAGTACTTC. Translating gives CASSQDRGTLYEQYF.